A selection of T cell receptor beta chains follows, all from one sample in a study of cytomegalovirus exposure and HLA in healthy donors. Using immunoSEQ multiplex PCR, the repertoire was profiled, and TCRdb retains in-frame clones only, with some absent. This sample has under 65,000 clones, with 82% found just once. The sequenced material came from PBMCs. The receptors here all came from a woman aged 18-29 years in good health and CMV-seronegative. Each CDR3 is given with its conserved first and last residue. D genes are given only for firm matches. Clone size appears in some rows only: once, few, many, or a class for an expanded clone.

>TRBD2|TRBJ2-2|TRBV4-1|-
TGCGCCAGCAGACAAAGGGCGGGGACTAGCGGGAGTCCCGGGGAGCTGTTTTTT
CASRQRAGTSGSPGELFF
>-|TRBJ1-2|TRBV4-1|few
TGCGCCAGCAGCCACCCTGCCAAACAGGGCGTAGGAAATGGCTACACCTTC
CASSHPAKQGVGNGYTF
>TRBD2|TRBJ2-3|TRBV9|-
TGTGCCAGCAGCGTAGATAGCGGGAGGGCGGGAGATACGCAGTATTTT
CASSVDSGRAGDTQYF
>TRBD1|TRBJ2-3|TRBV27|-
TGTGCCAGCAGTCCGGGACAGGGCACAGATACGCAGTATTTT
CASSPGQGTDTQYF
>TRBD1|TRBJ1-2|TRBV5-4|-
TGTGCCAGCAGTCGCGACAGGGGGGATGGCTACACCTTC
CASSRDRGDGYTF
>-|TRBJ2-6|TRBV30|-
TGTGCCTGGAGCCCGCCCCCAATTATCGGGAGACAGAACTTCTCTGGGGCCAACGTCCTGACTTTC
CAWSPPPIIGRQNFSGANVLTF
>TRBD2|TRBJ2-3|TRBV19|-
TGTGCCAGTAGTCCCGGACTAGCGGGGGCGGGCACAGATACGCAGTATTTT
CASSPGLAGAGTDTQYF
>-|TRBJ2-2|TRBV29-1|-
TGCAGCGTTGTGGGGGGGAACACCGGGGAGCTGTTTTTT
CSVVGGNTGELFF
>TRBD2|TRBJ2-3|TRBV19|-
TGTGCCAGTAGTACCCGGGGGGGGACAGATACGCAGTATTTT
CASSTRGGTDTQYF
>TRBD1|TRBJ2-7|TRBV20-1|-
TGCAGTGCTGAGGGGGCAGGGGAGCAGTACTTC
CSAEGAGEQYF
>TRBD2|TRBJ2-1|TRBV6-1|-
TGTGCCAGCACACATAGCGGGAGGGATGAGCAGTTCTTC
CASTHSGRDEQFF
>-|TRBJ1-2|TRBV7-3|-
TGTGCCAGCTCATTACGGGGGGACTATGGCTACACCTTC
CASSLRGDYGYTF
>TRBD1|TRBJ2-7|TRBV7-9|-
TGTGCCAGCAGCTTAGTCGGACAGGGGAGCTCCTACGAGCAGTACTTC
CASSLVGQGSSYEQYF
>-|TRBJ1-5|TRBV18|-
TGTGCCAGCTCACCCGGAGAAAATCAGCCCCAGCATTTT
CASSPGENQPQHF
>-|TRBJ2-6|TRBV6-1|-
TGTGCCAGCTTTCGCGGGGCTGGGGCCAACGGCCTGACTTTC
CASFRGAGANGLTF
>TRBD1|TRBJ2-1|TRBV7-9|-
TGTGCCAGCAGCTCCGGCCCCACCGGGACAGGGATCAATGAGCAGTTCTTC
CASSSGPTGTGINEQFF
>TRBD1|TRBJ2-3|TRBV25-1|few
TGTGCCAGCAGTGAGACAGGGGGTAATGGCCTACACACAGATACGCAGTATTTT
CASSETGGNGLHTDTQYF
>TRBD2|TRBJ2-5|TRBV9|few
TGTGCCAGCAGCCTCCCACCTGGGGGAGGGCAAGAGACCCAGTACTTC
CASSLPPGGGQETQYF
>-|TRBJ2-7|TRBV4-2|-
TGTGCCAGCAGCCAAGTCTCCGGGAGCCCCTACGAGCAGTACTTC
CASSQVSGSPYEQYF
>-|TRBJ1-2|TRBV28|-
TGTGCCAGCCACCGACGGGACTATGGCTACACCTTC
CASHRRDYGYTF
>-|TRBJ1-6|TRBV21-1|few
TGTGCCAGCAGCGCAGAACAGGGGAAGTGTGTTTCACCCCTCCACTTT
CASSAEQGKCVSPLHF
>TRBD1|TRBJ2-7|TRBV5-1|-
TGCGCCAGCCGCCCGTCCGGGACAGGGGCCTACGAGCAGTACTTC
CASRPSGTGAYEQYF
>TRBD2|TRBJ2-2|TRBV14|once
TGTGCCAGTTTACTAGCGGGAGGAACCGGGGAGCTGTTTTTT
CASLLAGGTGELFF
>TRBD1|TRBJ1-2|TRBV28|once
TGTGCCAGCAGGATACAGGGGGCAGTTGGCTATGGCTACACCTTC
CASRIQGAVGYGYTF
>TRBD2|TRBJ2-1|TRBV11-3|-
TGTGCCAGCAGCTCCTTTTCGGCGGGAGTGGGTAATGAGCAGTTCTTC
CASSSFSAGVGNEQFF
>TRBD2|TRBJ2-1|TRBV6-1|-
TGTGCCAGCAGGCGCGGGAGCCCCTCCTACAATGAGCAGTTCTTC
CASRRGSPSYNEQFF
>-|TRBJ2-7|TRBV7-9|once
TGTGCCAGCAGCTTTATCCCTAACTACGAGCAGTACTTC
CASSFIPNYEQYF
>TRBD1|TRBJ2-3|TRBV18|-
TGTGCCAGCTCACCGCGGACAGGGGCTAGCACAGATACGCAGTATTTT
CASSPRTGASTDTQYF
>-|TRBJ2-3|TRBV4-1|-
TGCGCCAGCAGCCAAGCCCGCGGGTCCACAGATACGCAGTATTTT
CASSQARGSTDTQYF
>TRBD1|TRBJ2-5|TRBV6-1|few
TGTGCCAGCAGAACAGGGGTTCAAGAGACCCAGTACTTC
CASRTGVQETQYF
>-|TRBJ2-4|TRBV6-1|-
TGTGCCAGCAGTGAAGCGCGGGGCGGGGACATTCAGTACTTC
CASSEARGGDIQYF